This is a list of T cell receptor beta chains from one sample in a study of cytomegalovirus exposure and HLA in healthy donors. Using immunoSEQ multiplex PCR, the repertoire was profiled, and TCRdb retains in-frame clones only, with some absent. The sample includes more than 150,000 clones, around 80% of them seen just once. The sequenced sample consisted of PBMCs. All receptors derive from a girl aged 2 to 9 in good health and CMV-seropositive. Both conserved end residues are part of each CDR3. A D gene is named only where the DNA matches it firmly. Part of the rows lack a size; the others show once, few, many or a class for expanded clones.

j_call,d_call,clone_size,v_call,cdr3_nt,cdr3_aa
TRBJ2-1,TRBD2,-,TRBV19,TGTGCCAGTATGGCCGTGACTAGCGGATACAATGAGCAGTTCTTC,CASMAVTSGYNEQFF
TRBJ1-4,TRBD1,-,TRBV6-1,TGTGCCAGCGGGGACAGGGTGGGGGAAAAACTGTTTTTT,CASGDRVGEKLFF
TRBJ1-2,TRBD1,once,TRBV29-1,TGCAGCGTTGTCAGTGGGACAGGGGGCAATGGCTACACCTTC,CSVVSGTGGNGYTF
TRBJ2-2,-,-,TRBV5-1,TGCGCCAGCAGCTTGGCCTCCTTGGGCTCCGGGGAGCTGTTTTTT,CASSLASLGSGELFF
TRBJ2-2,-,medium-sized,TRBV10-3,TGTGCCATCAGTAACGGGGGAAACACCGGGGAGCTGTTTTTT,CAISNGGNTGELFF
TRBJ2-7,-,once,TRBV7-2,TGTGCCAGCAGCGACTTTGACGAGCAGTACTTC,CASSDFDEQYF
TRBJ1-1,-,few,TRBV5-1,TGCGCCAGCAGCATTATGTTCACGGGAGAGACTGAAGCTTTCTTT,CASSIMFTGETEAFF
TRBJ2-7,TRBD2,-,TRBV25-1,TGTGCCAGCGAAGGACTAGCGGACCCCTTCGCTCACGAGCAGTACTTC,CASEGLADPFAHEQYF
TRBJ2-7,TRBD2,few,TRBV6-1,TGTGCCAGCAGTGAACGGTACACTAGCGGGAGCTCCTACGAGCAGTACTTC,CASSERYTSGSSYEQYF
TRBJ2-5,TRBD2,-,TRBV10-3,TGTGCCGCCAGACAGGGACTAGCGGGGTCACAAGAGACCCAGTACTTC,CAARQGLAGSQETQYF
TRBJ2-1,-,-,TRBV14,TGTGCCAGCAGCCAGACAGCGTGGGGAAGCTCCTACAATGAGCAGTTCTTC,CASSQTAWGSSYNEQFF
TRBJ2-5,TRBD2,-,TRBV11-3,TGTGCCAGCAGCTTTTTCCGCGGGGGAGAGACCCAGTACTTC,CASSFFRGGETQYF
TRBJ1-2,-,-,TRBV28,TGTGCCAGCAGTTTACAGGGTCACGGCTACACCTTC,CASSLQGHGYTF
TRBJ2-2,-,-,TRBV4-3,TGCGCCAGCAGCCAAGGCGCAGAGGCCGGGGAGCTGTTTTTT,CASSQGAEAGELFF
TRBJ2-7,TRBD1,-,TRBV4-1,TGCGCCAGCAGCCAACGGGACAGCTACGAGCAGTACTTC,CASSQRDSYEQYF
TRBJ2-5,TRBD2,-,TRBV2,TGTGCCAGCAGTGGAGGGGAGGGGTGGGAGCAGTACTTC,CASSGGEGWEQYF
TRBJ2-3,-,-,TRBV10-3,TGTGCCATCAGCCCTAGCCCCACAGATACGCAGTATTTT,CAISPSPTDTQYF
TRBJ2-7,-,-,TRBV6-5,TGTGCCAGCAGTTACTCGACTACCTACGAGCAGTACTTC,CASSYSTTYEQYF
TRBJ2-7,-,-,TRBV2,TGTGCCAGCAGTCTATACTACGAGCAGTACTTC,CASSLYYEQYF
TRBJ2-7,-,-,TRBV9,TGTGCCAGCAGCGCCCGGGACACCGGCTCCTACGAGCAGTACTTC,CASSARDTGSYEQYF
TRBJ1-2,-,-,TRBV18,TGTGCCAGCTCACCAGCGGGGGACTCTGTCTATGGCTACACCTTC,CASSPAGDSVYGYTF
TRBJ2-2,TRBD2,-,TRBV27,TGTGCCAGCAGTTTATACCCCGGGAGGACCGGGGAGCTGTTTTTT,CASSLYPGRTGELFF
TRBJ1-2,TRBD1,few,TRBV11-2,TGTGCCAGCAGCTTTTTAGGGACAGGGGGCTCCGCTAACTATGGCTACACCTTC,CASSFLGTGGSANYGYTF
TRBJ1-1,-,-,TRBV27,TGTGCCAGCAGTTTATCCCGGGGTGCGAACACTGAAGCTTTCTTT,CASSLSRGANTEAFF
TRBJ2-7,-,-,TRBV4-1,TGCGCCAGCAGCCAAGGGGTAGGAACAGGGAGATACGAGCAGTACTTC,CASSQGVGTGRYEQYF